Listed here are 21 T cell receptor beta chains from one sample, sequenced in a study of cytomegalovirus exposure and HLA in healthy donors. PCR primers comprised 60 Vbeta and 13 Jbeta primers. Clones were read by immunoSEQ multiplex PCR, and TCRdb kept only the in-frame ones, dropping some. The sample contains 200,000 to 250,000 clones, roughly 84% of which appear only once. The material sequenced was PBMCs. All receptors derive from a middle-aged man in good health and CMV-seronegative.

The chain is built from TRBV2 and TRBJ2-7, with TRBD1 matching over 8 bases. There are 12 residues in the CDR3. The germline gives CDR1 SNHLY, CDR2 FYNNEI. V was pared by 9 bases and J by 3 bases, with 4 bases of the junction left unmatched. This chain's CDR3 is CASLDRVYEQYF. CDR3 DNA: TGTGCCAGTCTGGACAGGGTCTACGAGCAGTACTTC.

The V call is TRBV19, the J call TRBJ2-3; TRBD1 agrees at 8 bases. With V trimmed by 7 bases and J by 0 bases, 6 bases remained unmatched. The CDR3 sequence is 15 residues long. Germline V lookup: CDR1 LNHDA, CDR2 SQIVND (reference sequence). CDR3 sequence reads: CASTGGERSTDTQYF. In nucleotides, the CDR3 is TGTGCCAGTACAGGGGGCGAACGGAGCACAGATACGCAGTATTTT.

The chain links TRBV28 to TRBJ1-1; the D gene is possibly TRBD1 (6 bases). Trimming took off 1 base at V and 5 bases at J, with 14 bases between the two ends. The CDR3 is made up of 15 amino acids. Germline V lookup: CDR1 MDHEN, CDR2 SYDVKM. The CDR3 loop is CASSLLRGAGTEAFF. DNA for the CDR3: TGTGCCAGCAGTTTATTGCGGGGGGCAGGAACTGAAGCTTTCTTT.

The chain couples TRBV27 to TRBJ2-3; 7 bases align to TRBD2. This CDR3 has 13 residues. The germline gives CDR1 MNHEY, CDR2 SMNVEV (reference sequence). After removal of 0 bases from V and 6 bases from J, the junction contained 0 bases not matched to a gene. CDR3 region: CASSLSGGDTQYF. CDR3 coding DNA: TGTGCCAGCAGTTTATCCGGGGGGGATACGCAGTATTTT.

V and J are TRBV7-9 and TRBJ1-2; D is possibly TRBD1 (5 bases). Trimming shortened V by 2 bases and J by 6 bases, and 10 bases separated the two germline ends. The CDR3 covers 13 residues. Germline V gives CDR1 SEHNR, CDR2 FQNEAQ (reference sequence). The CDR3 reads CASSLQGGHGYTF. The CDR3 bases are TGTGCCAGCAGCTTACAGGGAGGACATGGCTACACCTTC.

This clone appeared a few times. This chain links TRBV10-3 with TRBJ1-5; no clear D gene. The CDR3 loop spans 14 amino acids. V was shortened by 7 bases and J by 2 bases, with 12 bases between the two germline ends. Germline V gene data show CDR1 as ENHRY and CDR2 as SYGVKD. CDR3 amino acids: CAINRGPGNQPQHF. In DNA form, the CDR3 reads TGTGCCATCAACCGAGGTCCTGGCAATCAGCCCCAGCATTTT.

The chain combines TRBV27 with TRBJ2-3; D may be TRBD2 (7 bases). Deletions cut 7 bases from V and 0 bases from J, with 20 bases between. CDR3 length: 17 residues. CDR1 and CDR2 from the germline V gene are MNHEY and SMNVEV (reference sequence). This CDR3 reads CASIPGHGGTSTDTQYF. CDR3 sequence (DNA): TGTGCCAGCATCCCGGGACACGGGGGGACCAGCACAGATACGCAGTATTTT.

The V and J genes are TRBV28 and TRBJ1-2; 9 bases fit TRBD1. Germline CDR1 and CDR2: MDHEN and SYDVKM. This CDR3 is built from 13 residues. V lost 6 bases and J lost 7; bases outside the gene matches: 6. The CDR3 coding sequence is TGTGCCAGCAGCACAGGGGGCGGCTTTGGCTACACCTTC. This translates into CASSTGGGFGYTF.

The chain links TRBV29-1 to TRBJ1-1; no firm D call. Germline-derived CDR1 and CDR2 are SQVTM and ANQGSEA. The CDR3 loop spans 12 amino acids. V was trimmed by 5 bases and J by 4 bases, leaving 11 bases between them. CDR3 region: CSVLRAGTEAFF. In nucleotides, the CDR3 is TGCAGCGTTTTGAGGGCGGGCACTGAAGCTTTCTTT.

This clone was picked up a small number of times. This chain connects TRBV28 to TRBJ1-5; 11 bases are shared with TRBD1. This CDR3 has 17 residues. With V trimmed by 5 bases and J by 4 bases, 10 bases remained unmatched. Germline V CDR1 and CDR2: MDHEN, SYDVKM. CDR3: CASSDLGTGGYNQPQHF. The CDR3 DNA reads TGTGCCAGCAGTGACCTAGGGACAGGGGGTTATAATCAGCCCCAGCATTTT.

The chain carries TRBV4-1 and TRBJ2-7, with 8 bases matching TRBD1. TRBJ2-5 explains the end of the DNA better; the J call may be wrong. The CDR3 runs 16 residues. The V gene's germline CDR1 is MGHRA and CDR2 YSYEKL. The CDR3 nucleotides are TGCGCCAGCAGCCAAGAGGGACAGGTGGGTCAAGAGACCCAGTACTTC. Protein product: CASSQEGQVGQETQYF.

The rearrangement links TRBV5-1 to TRBJ2-3; 8 bases agree with TRBD2. Germline trimming cut 4 bases from V and 6 bases from J; bases unmatched to any gene: 7. Per germline, CDR1 SGHRS and CDR2 YFSETQ. The CDR3 consists of 14 residues. CDR3 nucleotides: TGCGCCAGCAGCAAAGCGGGAGATTCGGATACGCAGTATTTT. This codes for CASSKAGDSDTQYF. Filled out from reference TRBV5-1 and TRBJ2-3, the complete variable domain reads KAGVTQTPRYLIKTRGQQVTLSCSPISGHRSVSWYQQTPGQGLQFLFEYFSETQRNKGNFPGRFSGRQFSNSRSEMNVSTLELGDSALYLCASSKAGDSDTQYFGPGTRLTVL.

This rearrangement joins TRBV6-1 to TRBJ1-2, with D possibly being TRBD1 (6 bases). V dropped 6 bases and J dropped 10 bases, with 15 bases sitting between them. Germline V gene data show CDR1 as MNHNS and CDR2 as SASEGT. The CDR3 sequence is 12 residues long. The CDR3 DNA is TGTGCCAGCAGCGTACAGGGTTTCTCCTACACCTTC. Protein product: CASSVQGFSYTF.

A note on this clone: The junction does not match germline at one end; this may be a read error. V and J are TRBV7-9 and TRBJ2-7, with no clear D. The CDR3 is 15 amino acids. CDR1 is SEHNR and CDR2 is FQNEAQ in the germline V gene (reference sequence). CDR3 amino acids: CSSSLLEERTYEQYF. The CDR3 DNA reads as TGTTCCAGCAGCTTACTCGAGGAGAGGACCTACGAGCAGTACTTC. The whole variable domain, remainder taken from reference TRBV7-9 and TRBJ2-7, is DTGVSQNPRHKITKRGQNVTFRCDPISEHNRLYWYRQTLGQGPEFLTYFQNEAQLEKSRLLSDRFSAERPKGSFSTLEIQRTEQGDSAMYLCSSSLLEERTYEQYFGPGTRLTVT.

V gene TRBV5-4 combines with J gene TRBJ1-1, with 8 bases lining up with TRBD1. V was pared by 3 bases and J by 2 bases, with 9 bases of the junction left unmatched. Germline CDR1 is SGHNT and CDR2 is YYREEE (reference sequence). CDR3 length: 16 residues. This CDR3 reads CASSSSPGQGNTEAFF. In DNA form, the CDR3 reads TGTGCCAGCAGCTCCTCACCCGGACAGGGAAACACTGAAGCTTTCTTT.

The chain uses TRBV11-2 and TRBJ2-3; D gene uncertain. V was pared by 3 bases and J by 4 bases, with 8 bases between. There are 13 residues in the CDR3. Germline assignment: CDR1 SGHAT and CDR2 FQNNGV. The CDR3 protein is CASSLRSPDTQYF. CDR3 nucleotide sequence: TGTGCCAGCAGCTTGAGGAGTCCAGATACGCAGTATTTT.

The table lists this clone with a count of one. A read error may account for a junction end that differs from germline. This rearrangement joins TRBV11-1 to TRBJ2-7; 13 nucleotides agree with TRBD2. Germline V gives CDR1 SGHAT, CDR2 FQDESV (reference sequence). The CDR3 runs 17 residues. As DNA, the CDR3 is TGTGCCAGCAGCTTAGCCGGGACTAGCGGGACACCCTACGGGCAGTACTTC. This codes for CASSLAGTSGTPYGQYF.

The chain carries TRBV4-2 and TRBJ2-6, with a weak D call TRBD2 (5 bases). The CDR3 spans 17 residues. The V end was cut by 0 bases, the J end by 3 bases, with 12 bases between. CDR1 is LGHNA and CDR2 is YNFKEQ in the germline V gene. DNA for the CDR3: TGTGCCAGCAGCCAAGACCGTGGGAGTGGTGGGGCCAACGTCCTGACTTTC. This encodes CASSQDRGSGGANVLTF.

This clone showed up just a few times. The DNA for the CDR3 is TGTGCCAGCAGCTTAGATCTGTTTAGGGCCAGGGGATCGAAAGGCTACACCTTC. It codes for CASSLDLFRARGSKGYTF. The V gene is TRBV11-2, the J gene TRBJ1-2, with D possibly being TRBD1 (6 bases). The CDR3 has 18 residues. The germline CDR1 and CDR2 sequences are SGHAT and FQNNGV. V shed 0 bases and J shed 8 bases, with 25 bases lying between them. The full variable domain, rest sourced from reference TRBV11-2 and TRBJ1-2, is EAGVAQSPRYKIIEKRQSVAFWCNPISGHATLYWYQQILGQGPKLLIQFQNNGVVDDSQLPKDRFSAERLKGVDSTLKIQPAKLEDSAVYLCASSLDLFRARGSKGYTFGSGTRLTVV.

The chain joins TRBV5-6 to TRBJ2-5; D gene ambiguous. The length of the CDR3 is 13 residues. CDR1 is SGHDT, CDR2 YYEEEE, per germline. The V and J ends lost 4 bases and 2 bases respectively, with 9 bases between them. The CDR3 DNA sequence: TGTGCCAGCAGCGTGGGTCCTCAAGAGACCCAGTACTTC. It codes for CASSVGPQETQYF.

The chain links TRBV30 to TRBJ2-4, with 15 bases aligning to TRBD2. The J segment lost 0 bases and the V segment lost 0 bases, leaving 3 bases of the junction unmatched. Germline CDR1 GTSNPN, CDR2 SVGIG (reference sequence). This CDR3 has 18 residues. CDR3 sequence reads: CAWSVGLAGGPAKNIQYF. The CDR3 DNA reads TGTGCCTGGAGTGTAGGACTAGCGGGAGGGCCAGCCAAAAACATTCAGTACTTC.